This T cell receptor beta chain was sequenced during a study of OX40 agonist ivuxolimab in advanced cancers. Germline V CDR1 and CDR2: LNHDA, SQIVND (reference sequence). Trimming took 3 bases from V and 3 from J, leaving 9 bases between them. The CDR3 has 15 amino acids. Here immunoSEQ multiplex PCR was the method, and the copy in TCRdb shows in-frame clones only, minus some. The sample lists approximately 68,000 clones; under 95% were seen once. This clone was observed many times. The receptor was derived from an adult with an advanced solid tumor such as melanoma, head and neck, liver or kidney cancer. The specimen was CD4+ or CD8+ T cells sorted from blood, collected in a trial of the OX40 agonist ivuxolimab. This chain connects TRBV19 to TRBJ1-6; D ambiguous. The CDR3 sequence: CASSIDRNYNSPLHF. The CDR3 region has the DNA TGTGCCAGTAGTATCGACCGGAACTATAATTCACCCCTCCACTTT.